This TCR beta chain was found in a study of blood T cell repertoires in COVID-19. Study in general: Acute-phase and convalescent COVID-19 samples originated in the United States, Italy and Spain.

Libraries were prepared by immunoSEQ multiplex PCR; TCRdb keeps only in-frame clonotypes and omits some of them. The sample consists of 220,000 or so clones, about 81% of them appearing once. Sequenced input: peripheral blood. The TCR comes from a woman over 75 with COVID-19, enrolled during active disease.

CDR3 region: CSASPTGVGGYTF. As DNA, the CDR3 is TGCAGTGCTAGTCCAACAGGGGTAGGTGGCTACACCTTC. The chain employs TRBV20-1 and TRBJ1-2, with TRBD1 matching 7 bases. Per the germline V gene, CDR1 is DFQATT and CDR2 is SNEGSKA (reference sequence). V dropped 3 bases and J dropped 7; count of bases not matched to a gene: 8. The CDR3 extends over 13 amino acids.